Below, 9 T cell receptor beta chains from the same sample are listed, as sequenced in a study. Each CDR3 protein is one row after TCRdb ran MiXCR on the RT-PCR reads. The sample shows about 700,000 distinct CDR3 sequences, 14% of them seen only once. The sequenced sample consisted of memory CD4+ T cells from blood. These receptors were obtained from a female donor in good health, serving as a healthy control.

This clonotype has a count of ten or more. The CDR3 DNA reads as TGCAGTGCTCCAAAGCCGGACGCCCTATATGGCTACACCTTC. Encoded protein: CSAPKPDALYGYTF. The chain carries TRBV20-1 and TRBJ1-2; no clear D gene. The CDR3 length is 14 residues. Germline-derived CDR1 and CDR2 are DFQATT and SNEGSKA (reference sequence). Trimming took off 5 bases at V and 5 bases at J, with 18 bases between the two ends.

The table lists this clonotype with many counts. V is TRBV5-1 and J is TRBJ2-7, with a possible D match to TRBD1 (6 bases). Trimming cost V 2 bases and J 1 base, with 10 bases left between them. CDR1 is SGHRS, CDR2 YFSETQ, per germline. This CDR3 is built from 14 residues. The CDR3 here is CASSFQGLSYEQYF. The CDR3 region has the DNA TGCGCCAGCAGCTTCCAGGGGCTATCCTACGAGCAGTACTTC.

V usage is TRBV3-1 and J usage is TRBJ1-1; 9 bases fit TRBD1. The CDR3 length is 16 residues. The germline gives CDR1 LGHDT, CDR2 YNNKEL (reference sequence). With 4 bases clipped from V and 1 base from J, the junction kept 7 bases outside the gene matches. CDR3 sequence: CASSPRGDRANTEAFF. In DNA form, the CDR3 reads TGTGCCAGCAGCCCGAGAGGGGACAGGGCGAACACTGAAGCTTTCTTT.

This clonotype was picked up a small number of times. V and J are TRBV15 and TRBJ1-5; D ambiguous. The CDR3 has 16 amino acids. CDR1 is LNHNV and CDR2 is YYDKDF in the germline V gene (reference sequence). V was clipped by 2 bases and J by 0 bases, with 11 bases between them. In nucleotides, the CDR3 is TGTGCCACCAGCAGAACAAGCTCTTATAGCAATCAGCCCCAGCATTTT. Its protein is CATSRTSSYSNQPQHF. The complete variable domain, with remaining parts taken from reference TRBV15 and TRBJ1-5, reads DAMVIQNPRYQVTQFGKPVTLSCSQTLNHNVMYWYQQKSSQAPKLLFHYYDKDFNNEADTPDNFQSRRPNTSFCFLDIRSPGLGDTAMYLCATSRTSSYSNQPQHFGDGTRLSIL.

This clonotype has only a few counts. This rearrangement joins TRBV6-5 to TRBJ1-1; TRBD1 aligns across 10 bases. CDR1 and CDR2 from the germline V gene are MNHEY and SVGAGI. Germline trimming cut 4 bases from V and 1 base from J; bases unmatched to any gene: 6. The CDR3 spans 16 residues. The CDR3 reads CASSSRTGGGNTEAFF. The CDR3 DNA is TGTGCCAGCAGTTCGAGGACAGGGGGGGGGAACACTGAAGCTTTCTTT.

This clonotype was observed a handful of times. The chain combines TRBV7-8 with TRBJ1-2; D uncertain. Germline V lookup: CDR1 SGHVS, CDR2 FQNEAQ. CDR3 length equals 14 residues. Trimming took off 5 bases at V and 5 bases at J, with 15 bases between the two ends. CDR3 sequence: CASSRARLGYGYTF. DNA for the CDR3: TGTGCCAGCAGCCGCGCCAGGCTTGGGTATGGCTACACCTTC.

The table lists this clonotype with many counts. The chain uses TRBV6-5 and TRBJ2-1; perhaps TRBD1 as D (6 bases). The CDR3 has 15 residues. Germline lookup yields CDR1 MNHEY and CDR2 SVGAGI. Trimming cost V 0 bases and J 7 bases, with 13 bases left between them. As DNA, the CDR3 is TGTGCCAGCAGTTACTCGTATTGGACAGCTAATGAGCAGTTCTTC. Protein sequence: CASSYSYWTANEQFF.

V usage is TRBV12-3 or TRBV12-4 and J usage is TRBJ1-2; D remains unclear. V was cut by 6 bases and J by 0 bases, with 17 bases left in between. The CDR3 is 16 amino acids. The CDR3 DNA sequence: TGTGCCAGCAGCCACTCAGGAGAGGGCCCTAACTATGGCTACACCTTC. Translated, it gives CASSHSGEGPNYGYTF.

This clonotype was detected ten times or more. Written as DNA, the CDR3 is TGTGCCAGCAGGCCAGGAGTATACCCCTACGAGCAGTACTTC. Its protein product is CASRPGVYPYEQYF. This rearrangement joins TRBV7-2 to TRBJ2-7; D unresolved. The V end lost 6 bases, the J end lost 2 bases, and 14 bases lay between the germline ends. The CDR3 spans 14 residues. CDR1 and CDR2 from the germline V gene are SGHTA and FQGNSA.